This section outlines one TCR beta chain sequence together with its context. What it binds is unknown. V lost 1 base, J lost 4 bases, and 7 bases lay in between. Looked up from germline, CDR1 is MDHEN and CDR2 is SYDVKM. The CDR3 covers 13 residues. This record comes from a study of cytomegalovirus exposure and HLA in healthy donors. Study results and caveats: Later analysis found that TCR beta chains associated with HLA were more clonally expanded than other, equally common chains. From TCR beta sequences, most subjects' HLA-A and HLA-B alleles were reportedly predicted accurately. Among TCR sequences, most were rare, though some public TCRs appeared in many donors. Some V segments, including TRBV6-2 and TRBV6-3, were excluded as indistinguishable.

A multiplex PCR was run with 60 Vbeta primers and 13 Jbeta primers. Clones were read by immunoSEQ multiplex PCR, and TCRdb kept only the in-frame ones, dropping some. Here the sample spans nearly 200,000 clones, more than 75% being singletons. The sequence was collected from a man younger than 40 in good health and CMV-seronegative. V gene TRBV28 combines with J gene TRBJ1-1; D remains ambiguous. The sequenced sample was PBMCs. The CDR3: CASSLSFSTEAFF. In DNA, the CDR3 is TGTGCCAGCAGTTTATCTTTTAGCACTGAAGCTTTCTTT.